The T cell receptor (beta chain) described here comes from a study of regulatory T cells in long-lasting Graves disease. TCR beta libraries were built with iRepertoire HTBI primers and Arm-PCR of CDR3 regions. From the multiplex PCR reads, TCRdb called clonotypes with MiXCR, one entry per CDR3 protein. The sample lists 530,000 or so distinct CDR3 sequences; approximately 13% were seen once. Time point given: newly diagnosed GD, antithyroid drugs for less than 3 months. The TCR library was prepared using RNA isolated from PBMCs. In germline, CDR1 is SEHNR, CDR2 FQNEAQ (reference sequence). CDR3 size: 16 residues. Trimming took 4 bases from V and 7 from J; bases not matched to a gene: 10. This clonotype was found many times. This sample also belongs to another study, concerning T cells in Graves' hyperthyroidism and ophthalmopathy. In that study: Most thyroid clonotypes expanded above 0.001 appeared in blood too.

This specimen was peripheral blood mononuclear cells (PBMCs), taken at new diagnosis, from a patient treated with antithyroid drugs. This clonotype originated in a man aged 25-45 years with Graves disease. This chain links TRBV7-9 with TRBJ2-1, with 10 bases identical to TRBD2. The CDR3: CASSSVKAGGQNEQFF. For the CDR3, the DNA is TGTGCCAGCAGCTCCGTAAAAGCGGGAGGGCAAAATGAGCAGTTCTTC. Using reference TRBV7-9 and TRBJ2-1 for the parts outside the CDR3, the full variable domain is DTGVSQNPRHKITKRGQNVTFRCDPISEHNRLYWYRQTLGQGPEFLTYFQNEAQLEKSRLLSDRFSAERPKGSFSTLEIQRTEQGDSAMYLCASSSVKAGGQNEQFFGPGTRLTVL.